This T cell receptor beta chain was profiled in a study of vaccination and CD4 T cells after COVID-19. Comments on this clonotype: What it binds is unknown.

The Oncomine TCR Beta short-read assay sequenced DNA from cultured CD4+ T cells. In TCRdb, the PCR reads were re-called with MiXCR into one record per CDR3 protein. The table lists approximately 20,000 distinct CDR3 sequences, roughly 55% of them singletons. Treatment noted: roughly ten-day PBMC culture with coronavirus spike peptide pools or control peptides (ViraFEST assay). CDR1 and CDR2 from the germline V gene are SNHLY and FYNNEI. This CDR3 comprises 14 residues. The ends lost 10 bases at V and 4 bases at J; junction bases unmatched: 9. The material was CD4+ T cells from blood, cultured in vitro, obtained before SARS-CoV-2 vaccination. This chain uses TRBV2 with TRBJ1-2; 10 bases map to TRBD1. This receptor was identified in a human donor who had recovered from COVID-19. The CDR3 sequence is CAMKRQGASYGYTF. The CDR3 nucleotides are TGTGCCATGAAGCGACAGGGGGCGAGCTATGGCTACACCTTC.